The present entry profiles one T cell receptor (beta chain) with its context. The data derive from a study of technical replicates of blood from a handful of donors. Sequencing was performed with immunoSEQ multiplex PCR; in TCRdb, only in-frame clones are kept and a portion is missing. The table lists approximately 50,000 clones, around 95% of them singletons, with approximately 0.22% in the top ten. This CDR3 has 15 residues. Germline lookup yields CDR1 SGHRS and CDR2 YFSETQ. V lost 1 base to trimming and J lost 0 bases, with 8 bases between them. The source material was T cells isolated from PBMCs. The chain recombines TRBV5-1 with TRBJ1-5; D possibly corresponds to TRBD1 (5 bases). The sequence came from a human donor in good health. The CDR3, as DNA: TGCGCCAGCAGCTTGCAGGGCAATAGCAATCAGCCCCAGCATTTT. Translated, it gives CASSLQGNSNQPQHF.